This TCR beta chain was recorded in a study of cytomegalovirus exposure and HLA in healthy donors. Study overall: Genotyping showed approximately 81% of about 370 donors falling in the Caucasian-associated ancestry cluster. Study results and limitations: One variant, a missense change in DCLRE1C, was linked in a later analysis to TCR beta V- and J-gene trimming. HLA allele associations emerged for 15,000 to 20,000 TCR beta sequences in a later analysis, at 0.05 false discovery rate.

The study ran its PCR with 60 Vbeta and 13 Jbeta primers. Clones were sequenced by immunoSEQ multiplex PCR, and TCRdb holds only the in-frame ones, with some missing. The sample has approximately 190,000 clones, roughly 80% seen once. A word on this clone: Its cognate antigen is unknown.

V was clipped by 4 bases and J by 4 bases, with 16 bases between them. Germline lookup yields CDR1 GTSNPN and CDR2 SVGIG (reference sequence). CDR3 length: 14 amino acids. Nominal health characterized the donors when sampled, though unrecorded immune exposures were likely. The J gene is TRBJ2-5, the V gene TRBV30, with TRBD2 as a possible D gene (6 bases). Sequenced material: PBMCs. The origin of this receptor is a woman between 18 and 29 years old in good health and CMV-seronegative. Here the CDR3 DNA reads TGTGCCTGGAAAGGGAGGCAAGAGCCAGAGACCCAGTACTTC. It encodes CAWKGRQEPETQYF.